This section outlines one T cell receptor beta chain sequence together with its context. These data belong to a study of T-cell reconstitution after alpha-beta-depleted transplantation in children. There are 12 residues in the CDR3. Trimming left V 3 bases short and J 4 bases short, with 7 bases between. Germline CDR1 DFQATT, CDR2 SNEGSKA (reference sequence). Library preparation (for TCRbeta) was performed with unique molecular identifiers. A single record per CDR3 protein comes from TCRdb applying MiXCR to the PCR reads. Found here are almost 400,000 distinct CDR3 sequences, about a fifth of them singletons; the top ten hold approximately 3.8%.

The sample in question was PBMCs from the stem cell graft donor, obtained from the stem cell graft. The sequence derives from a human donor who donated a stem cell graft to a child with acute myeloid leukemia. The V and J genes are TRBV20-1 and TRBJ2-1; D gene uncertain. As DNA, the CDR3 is TGCAGTGCTAGTAGAGAATACAATGAGCAGTTCTTC. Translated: CSASREYNEQFF.